A single TCR beta chain is shown here with its context. Measured with immunoSEQ multiplex PCR; TCRdb has only the in-frame clones, and not every one. The data show fewer than 350,000 clones, 65% to 90% seen once. The germline gives CDR1 SGHKS, CDR2 YYEKEE (reference sequence). V shed 1 base and J 7 bases; nucleotides not matched to a gene: 13. The CDR3 length is 17 residues. This sample is drawn from a study of blood T cell repertoires in COVID-19. Study in general: Material from acute and convalescent COVID-19 was sourced from the United States, Italy and Spain.

The rearrangement uses TRBV5-5 and TRBJ1-2; 10 positions agree with TRBD1. Sequencing used peripheral blood. This clonotype was obtained from an older woman with active or convalescent COVID-19. CDR3 residues: CASSLRSGQGKFTGYTF. In DNA form, the CDR3 reads TGTGCCAGCAGCTTGAGGTCGGGACAGGGGAAATTTACTGGCTACACCTTC. Full variable domain (remainder filled in from reference TRBV5-5 and TRBJ1-2): DAGVTQSPTHLIKTRGQQVTLRCSPISGHKSVSWYQQVLGQGPQFIFQYYEKEERGRGNFPDRFSARQFPNYSSELNVNALLLGDSALYLCASSLRSGQGKFTGYTFGSGTRLTVV.